Below, 14 T cell receptor beta chains from the same sample are listed, as sequenced in a study of vaccination effects on CD4 cells after COVID-19. ViraFEST assay sequencing came after antigen-specific CD4+ T cells were expanded with viral peptide pools. Subsequent to a culture period of more than 8 days, CD4+ T cells were isolated. Having tested negative for nucleocapsid antibodies, the vaccine recipients showed no prior SARS-CoV-2 infection. Which antigens these TCRs recognize remains unknown. Repertoires were generated with immunoSEQ multiplex PCR, while TCRdb's copy carries only in-frame clones and drops some. The sample records 50,000 or so clones, approximately 79% being singletons. The sequences come from CD4+ T cells from PBMCs cultured with HCoV-OC43 spike peptides, collected before COVID-19 vaccination. Subset specified: HCoV-OC43 spike overlapping peptide pool stimulation. The receptors come from a human donor who received a COVID-19 vaccine.

V and J are TRBV18 and TRBJ2-6, with 7 nucleotides matching TRBD1. With 5 bases clipped from V and 0 bases from J, the junction kept 4 bases outside the gene matches. The CDR3 loop spans 16 amino acids. Germline CDR1 and CDR2: KGHSH and LQKENI. CDR3: CASSTRQGSGANVLTF. Written as DNA, the CDR3 is TGTGCCAGCTCAACAAGACAGGGCTCTGGGGCCAACGTCCTGACTTTC. Based on the CDR3 plus reference TRBV18 and TRBJ2-6, the full variable domain is NAGVMQNPRHLVRRRGQEARLRCSPMKGHSHVYWYRQLPEEGLKFMVYLQKENIIDESGMPKERFSAEFPKEGPSILRIQQVVRGDSAAYFCASSTRQGSGANVLTFGAGSRLTVL.

The J gene is TRBJ2-5, the V gene TRBV2, with TRBD2 matching over 7 bases. J gave up 5 bases and V 0 bases, and 9 bases lay outside the gene matches. Germline V gene lookup returns CDR1 SNHLY and CDR2 FYNNEI. The CDR3 consists of 16 residues. CDR3 DNA sequence: TGTGCCAGCAGTGAAGCGCTTGGGGGAGGGGAGGAGACCCAGTACTTC. It specifies CASSEALGGGEETQYF.

V gene TRBV5-5 combines with J gene TRBJ2-2, with 7 positions matching TRBD1. This CDR3 spans 14 amino acids. With 4 bases clipped from V and 4 bases from J, the junction kept 4 bases outside the gene matches. Germline CDR1 and CDR2: SGHKS and YYEKEE (reference sequence). The CDR3 region has the DNA TGTGCCAGCAGCCTCGGACAGGTCACCGGGGAGCTGTTTTTT. Translated, it gives CASSLGQVTGELFF.

V gene TRBV5-1 combines with J gene TRBJ1-2; D may be TRBD1 (6 bases). This CDR3 spans 14 amino acids. Germline V gives CDR1 SGHRS, CDR2 YFSETQ. V was shortened by 5 bases and J by 3 bases, with 14 bases between the two germline ends. The chain's CDR3 is CASRSGGADYGYTF. The CDR3 bases are TGCGCCAGCAGGTCGGGGGGCGCGGACTATGGCTACACCTTC.

V gene TRBV20-1 combines with J gene TRBJ2-7; unclear D gene. The length of the CDR3 is 11 residues. CDR1 DFQATT and CDR2 SNEGSKA come from the germline V gene (reference sequence). The V gene lost 3 bases and the J gene lost 2 bases, with 5 bases spanning the gap. The CDR3 spells CSARKAYEQYV. DNA for the CDR3: TGCAGTGCTAGGAAGGCCTACGAGCAGTACGTC.

The genes are TRBV11-2 and TRBJ2-7; no clear D. Trimming left V 0 bases short and J 5 bases short, with 17 bases between. The CDR3 is made up of 16 amino acids. Looked up from germline, CDR1 is SGHAT and CDR2 is FQNNGV. The CDR3 DNA follows: TGTGCCAGCAGCTTAGATCGGTTTAAGGTATCCGACGAGCAGTACGTC. As protein: CASSLDRFKVSDEQYV.

This chain joins TRBV6-4 and TRBJ1-2; TRBD1 matches 9 bases. The CDR3 extends over 15 amino acids. V was clipped by 7 bases and J by 5 bases; unmatched bases: 11. Germline V gene lookup returns CDR1 MRHNA and CDR2 SNTAGT. The DNA of the CDR3 is TGTGCCAGCACCCAAACTCCCGGGACAGGGTATGGCTACACCTTC. The encoded protein is CASTQTPGTGYGYTF.

The chain is built from TRBV5-1 and TRBJ2-6; D not certain. Trimming took off 4 bases at V and 4 bases at J, with 15 bases between the two ends. Germline CDR1 SGHRS, CDR2 YFSETQ. There are 16 residues in the CDR3. In DNA form, the CDR3 reads TGCGCCAGCAGCCCGGACCCGCCTTCCGGGGCCAACGTCCTGACTTTC. It translates to CASSPDPPSGANVLTF.

The table lists this clone with a count of one. This rearrangement joins TRBV4-3 to TRBJ1-5; D unresolved. The CDR3 is 13 residues long. Trimming cost V 4 bases and J 4 bases, with 8 bases left between them. Germline lookup yields CDR1 LGHNA and CDR2 YSLEER. CDR3 sequence: CASSPEPNQPQHF. In DNA form, the CDR3 reads TGCGCCAGCAGCCCCGAGCCGAATCAGCCCCAGCATTTT.

V usage is TRBV2 and J usage is TRBJ2-1; the D gene is possibly TRBD2 (6 bases). The length of the CDR3 is 15 residues. CDR1 SNHLY and CDR2 FYNNEI come from the germline V gene. V lost 5 bases and J lost 1, with 12 bases in between. CDR3 nucleotides: TGTGCCAGCAGTACCCTCGGGGGTTCCTACAATGAGCAGTTCTTC. Protein product: CASSTLGGSYNEQFF.

This rearrangement joins TRBV24-1 to TRBJ2-5; TRBD2 aligns across 7 bases. Germline lookup yields CDR1 KGHDR and CDR2 SFDVKD. The CDR3 is 12 amino acids. The V and J ends lost 9 bases and 5 bases, in that order; junction bases with no gene match: 5. The CDR3: CATGRAGETQYF. DNA for the CDR3: TGTGCCACCGGGAGGGCGGGTGAGACCCAGTACTTC.

This sequence joins TRBV18 and TRBJ2-6; the match to TRBD1 covers 7 bases. The CDR3 runs to 17 residues. Trimming removed 0 bases from V and 0 bases from J; junction bases left unmatched: 2. Germline V gene sequence: CDR1 KGHSH, CDR2 LQKENI. Written as DNA, the CDR3 is TGTGCCAGCTCACCACCAGGGGGCACCTCTGGGGCCAACGTCCTGACTTTC. Translated: CASSPPGGTSGANVLTF.

V and J are TRBV7-3 and TRBJ2-1, with unresolved D. The CDR3 runs to 14 residues. Germline values: CDR1 SGHTA, CDR2 FQGTGA. V was trimmed by 2 bases and J by 5 bases, leaving 10 bases between them. The CDR3 loop is CASSLGPGNNEQFF. For the CDR3, the DNA is TGTGCCAGCAGCTTAGGTCCCGGAAACAATGAGCAGTTCTTC.

The V and J genes are TRBV2 and TRBJ1-3, with TRBD1 matching over 7 bases. Germline CDR1 and CDR2: SNHLY and FYNNEI. J lost 4 bases, V lost 5 bases, and 8 bases had no gene match. This CDR3 is 15 amino acids long. The CDR3 here is CASSFDREVGNTIYF. CDR3 bases: TGTGCCAGCAGTTTTGACAGGGAGGTAGGAAACACCATATATTTT.